These 22 T cell receptor beta chains originate from one sample sequenced in a study of cytomegalovirus exposure and HLA in healthy donors (dated by TCRdb to about 2017). Libraries were built with the immunoSEQ multiplex PCR assay. For the multiplex PCR, a mixture combining 60 forward primers for TCR Vbeta segments and 13 reverse primers for TCR Jbeta segments was used. As stored in TCRdb, this immuneACCESS dataset retains in-frame rearrangements with V and J assigned. A fraction of the clones does not appear; measured against another copy, unresolved V genes explain less than half of the discrepancy, and the remainder lacks a known reason. The record for this sample contains about 32,000 clones. The ten largest make up 4.5% to 6% of the sample. The sequenced material came from PBMCs. All receptors derive from a female donor in good health and CMV-seronegative.

The chain is built from TRBV14 and TRBJ2-3; TRBD1 is a possible D gene (5 bases). There are 17 residues in the CDR3. The germline V gene has CDR1 SGHDN and CDR2 FVKESK. The V end lost 0 bases, the J end lost 4 bases, and 17 bases lay between the germline ends. In DNA, the CDR3 is TGTGCCAGCAGCCAAGATAAGGGGTCCTATCCCCCAGATACGCAGTATTTT. This sequence encodes CASSQDKGSYPPDTQYF.

V usage is TRBV19 and J usage is TRBJ2-5; TRBD2 aligns across 12 bases. The V gene's germline CDR1 is LNHDA and CDR2 SQIVND (reference sequence). The V gene end was trimmed by 4 bases and the J gene end by 2 bases; junction bases not matched to a gene: 5. This CDR3 comprises 16 residues. CDR3 sequence (DNA): TGTGCCAGTAGTAGGCTAGCGGGGGGGTGGCAAGAGACCCAGTACTTC. Amino acid sequence: CASSRLAGGWQETQYF.

This rearrangement joins TRBV11-2 to TRBJ1-2; D is unclear. V lost 1 base and J 0 bases, leaving 3 bases between the germline ends. The germline V gene encodes CDR1 SGHAT and CDR2 FQNNGV. The CDR3 covers 13 residues. The CDR3 here is CASSLGPNYGYTF. CDR3 nucleotides: TGTGCCAGCAGCTTAGGGCCTAACTATGGCTACACCTTC. Full variable domain (remainder filled in from reference TRBV11-2 and TRBJ1-2): EAGVAQSPRYKIIEKRQSVAFWCNPISGHATLYWYQQILGQGPKLLIQFQNNGVVDDSQLPKDRFSAERLKGVDSTLKIQPAKLEDSAVYLCASSLGPNYGYTFGSGTRLTVV.

The V call is TRBV25-1, the J call TRBJ2-5, with 13 bases that match TRBD2. This CDR3 has 17 residues. Per germline, CDR1 MGHDK and CDR2 SYGVNS. Germline trimming cut 4 bases from V and 1 base from J; bases unmatched to any gene: 6. CDR3 sequence (DNA): TGTGCCAGCAGTGGACTAGCGGGGGGCCTGGTCCAAGAGACCCAGTACTTC. Translating gives CASSGLAGGLVQETQYF.

This chain joins TRBV29-1 and TRBJ1-1; D gene ambiguous. There are 12 residues in the CDR3. Trimming removed 6 bases from V and 1 base from J, with 9 bases in between. Germline-derived CDR1 and CDR2 are SQVTM and ANQGSEA. CDR3 residues: CSVGDSNTEAFF. In nucleotides, the CDR3 is TGCAGCGTGGGAGACTCGAACACTGAAGCTTTCTTT.

The genes are TRBV6-6 and TRBJ1-1, with D possibly TRBD1 on 5 matching bases. CDR3 size: 13 residues. V gave up 7 bases and J gave up 0 bases, with 9 bases separating them. Germline values: CDR1 MNHNY, CDR2 SVGAGI (reference sequence). The CDR3 loop reads CASIDRLNTEAFF. DNA for the CDR3: TGTGCCAGCATTGACAGATTGAACACTGAAGCTTTCTTT.

The chain links TRBV7-9 to TRBJ2-3; TRBD1 aligns across 8 bases. V shed 1 base, J shed 4 bases, and the junction held 7 bases outside the gene matches. The germline V gene encodes CDR1 SEHNR and CDR2 FQNEAQ (reference sequence). This CDR3 has 16 residues. The CDR3 sequence is CASSLVSGGVSDTQYF. The CDR3 DNA reads as TGTGCCAGCAGCTTAGTCTCAGGGGGCGTATCAGATACGCAGTATTTT. The full variable domain, in which reference TRBV7-9 and TRBJ2-3 provide the parts outside the CDR3, is DTGVSQNPRHKITKRGQNVTFRCDPISEHNRLYWYRQTLGQGPEFLTYFQNEAQLEKSRLLSDRFSAERPKGSFSTLEIQRTEQGDSAMYLCASSLVSGGVSDTQYFGPGTRLTVL.

The chain links TRBV28 to TRBJ1-4; no definite D call. CDR1 and CDR2 from the germline V gene are MDHEN and SYDVKM. This CDR3 spans 14 amino acids. Trimming removed 1 base from V and 4 bases from J, with 7 bases in between. CDR3 region: CASSLLQHNEKLFF. Here the CDR3 DNA reads TGTGCCAGCAGTTTATTACAGCATAATGAAAAACTGTTTTTT. The full variable domain, in which reference TRBV28 and TRBJ1-4 provide the parts outside the CDR3, is DVKVTQSSRYLVKRTGEKVFLECVQDMDHENMFWYRQDPGLGLRLIYFSYDVKMKEKGDIPEGYSVSREKKERFSLILESASTNQTSMYLCASSLLQHNEKLFFGSGTQLSVL.

The DNA for the CDR3 is TGTGCCAGCAGTGCCGGGACTAGCGGGGGAACAGATACGCAGTATTTT. This gives the protein CASSAGTSGGTDTQYF. The chain uses TRBV5-4 and TRBJ2-3; TRBD2 matches at 14 bases. V shed 5 bases and J 3 bases; nucleotides not matched to a gene: 5. This CDR3 is 16 amino acids long. Germline V lookup: CDR1 SGHNT, CDR2 YYREEE (reference sequence).

This rearrangement joins TRBV29-1 to TRBJ1-4, with 7 bases identical to TRBD1. The V and J ends lost 6 bases and 0 bases, in that order; junction bases with no gene match: 10. Germline CDR1 SQVTM, CDR2 ANQGSEA. This CDR3 has 16 amino acids. CDR3 sequence (DNA): TGCAGCGTCAAGGGGGCCCAAGATTCAACTAATGAAAAACTGTTTTTT. It translates to CSVKGAQDSTNEKLFF.

This chain joins TRBV19 and TRBJ1-2; D is possibly TRBD1 (6 bases). Germline loops: CDR1 LNHDA, CDR2 SQIVND (reference sequence). The CDR3 is 13 amino acids. V was cut by 4 bases and J by 8 bases, with 14 bases left in between. CDR3 coding DNA: TGTGCCAGTAGTACCCAGACAGGTAACGGCTACACCTTC. It is translated as CASSTQTGNGYTF.

The V gene is TRBV11-3, the J gene TRBJ2-1; possibly TRBD2 for D (7 bases). CDR3 size: 15 residues. Trimming left V 5 bases short and J 2 bases short, with 13 bases between. In germline, CDR1 is SGHNT, CDR2 YENEEA. CDR3 sequence reads: CASSQWGGPYNEQFF. CDR3 nucleotide sequence: TGTGCCAGCAGCCAATGGGGGGGCCCCTACAATGAGCAGTTCTTC.

The J gene is TRBJ2-5, the V gene TRBV11-2, with 7 bases identical to TRBD2. The CDR3 consists of 16 residues. The J segment lost 2 bases and the V segment lost 5 bases, leaving 11 bases of the junction unmatched. In germline, CDR1 is SGHAT, CDR2 FQNNGV. The CDR3 reads CASSLWVAGVQETQYF. CDR3 coding DNA: TGTGCCAGCAGCCTTTGGGTCGCGGGGGTTCAAGAGACCCAGTACTTC.

The rearrangement links TRBV4-1 to TRBJ1-6; D gene ambiguous. Trimming shortened V by 1 base and J by 13 bases, and 20 bases separated the two germline ends. Per the germline V gene, CDR1 is MGHRA and CDR2 is YSYEKL. The CDR3 runs to 16 residues. The chain's CDR3 is CASSQAATRGPLPLHF. The CDR3 DNA follows: TGCGCCAGCAGCCAAGCCGCGACCCGGGGTCCGTTGCCCCTCCACTTT.

This chain links TRBV18 with TRBJ1-2; D is undetermined. Per the germline V gene, CDR1 is KGHSH and CDR2 is LQKENI. This CDR3 comprises 13 residues. V was pared by 4 bases and J by 4 bases, with 10 bases between. For the CDR3, the DNA is TGTGCCAGCTCACAGGCACAGCTCTATGGCTACACCTTC. This translates into CASSQAQLYGYTF.

The DNA for the CDR3 is TGTGCCAGTAGTATACCAGGACTAGCGCAAAGCACAGATACGCAGTATTTT. Residues: CASSIPGLAQSTDTQYF. This chain uses TRBV19 with TRBJ2-3; 9 positions agree with TRBD2. The CDR3 consists of 17 residues. The germline V gene has CDR1 LNHDA and CDR2 SQIVND (reference sequence). J was trimmed by 0 bases and V by 2 bases; bases with no gene match: 6.

The V gene is TRBV18, the J gene TRBJ1-5, with 10 bases fitting TRBD1. Germline V gene data show CDR1 as KGHSH and CDR2 as LQKENI. Trimming took 3 bases from V and 7 from J; bases not matched to a gene: 9. The CDR3 is 16 amino acids. The CDR3 region is CASSPDRQGAWQPQHF. The CDR3 DNA follows: TGTGCCAGCTCACCGGATCGACAGGGGGCCTGGCAGCCCCAGCATTTT.

V is TRBV2 and J is TRBJ1-5, with D perhaps TRBD1 (5 bases). CDR3 size: 13 residues. Trimming removed 8 bases from V and 4 bases from J, with 12 bases in between. CDR1 is SNHLY, CDR2 FYNNEI, per germline. The CDR3 DNA reads as TGTGCCAGCTTTGGGGCCGCTAATCAGCCCCAGCATTTT. Its protein product is CASFGAANQPQHF.

CDR3: CASSFQGAAGELFF. CDR3 coding DNA: TGCGCCAGCAGCTTTCAGGGGGCAGCCGGGGAGCTGTTTTTT. This chain links TRBV5-1 with TRBJ2-2, with 8 bases lining up with TRBD1. This CDR3 contains 14 residues. Germline CDR1 and CDR2: SGHRS and YFSETQ. V was pared by 2 bases and J by 6 bases, with 3 bases of the junction left unmatched.

The rearrangement uses TRBV6-4 and TRBJ2-1; 8 bases are a match to TRBD2. Germline V CDR1 and CDR2: MRHNA, SNTAGT. This CDR3 comprises 15 residues. Losses at the gene ends were 2 bases for V and 3 bases for J; bases not matched to a gene: 3. CDR3 sequence reads: CASSDGRGDYNEQFF. CDR3 nucleotides: TGTGCCAGCAGTGACGGGCGGGGGGACTACAATGAGCAGTTCTTC.

The rearrangement joins TRBV29-1 to TRBJ2-7; the D is unclear. V lost 4 bases and J lost 2, with 12 bases in between. The CDR3 has 13 amino acids. The germline CDR1 and CDR2 sequences are SQVTM and ANQGSEA. The CDR3 reads CSVVSSPAYEQYF. DNA of the CDR3: TGCAGCGTTGTAAGCTCCCCGGCCTACGAGCAGTACTTC.

The genes are TRBV6-5 and TRBJ2-3, with unresolved D. CDR3 size: 14 residues. The germline V gene encodes CDR1 MNHEY and CDR2 SVGAGI. Trimming stripped 7 bases from V and 10 bases from J, with 21 bases between. The CDR3 loop reads CASKSTGTAPAQYF. The CDR3 DNA sequence: TGTGCCAGCAAATCTACTGGTACAGCACCGGCGCAGTATTTT.